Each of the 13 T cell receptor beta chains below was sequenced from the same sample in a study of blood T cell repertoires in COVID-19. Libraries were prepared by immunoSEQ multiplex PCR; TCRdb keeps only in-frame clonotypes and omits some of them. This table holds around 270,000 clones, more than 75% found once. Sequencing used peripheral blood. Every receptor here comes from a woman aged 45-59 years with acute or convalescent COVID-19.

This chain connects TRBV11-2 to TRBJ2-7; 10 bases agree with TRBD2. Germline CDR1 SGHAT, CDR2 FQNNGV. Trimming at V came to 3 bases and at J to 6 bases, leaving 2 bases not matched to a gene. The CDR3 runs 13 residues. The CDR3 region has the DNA TGTGCCAGCAGCTTTTCTAGCGGGAGCGAGCAGTACTTC. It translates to CASSFSSGSEQYF.

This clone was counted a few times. CDR3 coding DNA: TGCAGTGCTAGTAGACTAGCGCCGAACACCGGGGAGCTGTTTTTT. It encodes CSASRLAPNTGELFF. J is TRBJ2-2 and V is TRBV20-1; 8 bases agree with TRBD2. The V segment lost 3 bases and the J segment 0 bases; nucleotides outside the gene matches: 3. Germline CDR1 is DFQATT and CDR2 is SNEGSKA (reference sequence). The CDR3 is 15 amino acids.

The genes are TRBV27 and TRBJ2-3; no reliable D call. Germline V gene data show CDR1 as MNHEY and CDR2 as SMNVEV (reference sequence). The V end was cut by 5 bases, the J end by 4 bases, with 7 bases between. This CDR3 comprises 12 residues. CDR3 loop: CASSAESDTQYF. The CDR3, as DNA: TGTGCCAGCAGTGCGGAGTCAGATACGCAGTATTTT.

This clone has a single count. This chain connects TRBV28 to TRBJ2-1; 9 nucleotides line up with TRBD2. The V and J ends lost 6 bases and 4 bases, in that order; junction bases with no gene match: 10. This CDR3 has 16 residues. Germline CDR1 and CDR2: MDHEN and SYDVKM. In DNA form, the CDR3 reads TGTGCCAGCAGGACTCCTGGGCTAGCGGGATACAATGAGCAGTTCTTC. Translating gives CASRTPGLAGYNEQFF.

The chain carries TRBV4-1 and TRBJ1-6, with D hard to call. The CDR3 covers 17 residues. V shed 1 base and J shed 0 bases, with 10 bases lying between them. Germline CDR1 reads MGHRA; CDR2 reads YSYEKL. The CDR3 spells CASSQGGLGSYNSPLHF. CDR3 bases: TGCGCCAGCAGCCAAGGCGGGTTGGGCTCCTATAATTCACCCCTCCACTTT.

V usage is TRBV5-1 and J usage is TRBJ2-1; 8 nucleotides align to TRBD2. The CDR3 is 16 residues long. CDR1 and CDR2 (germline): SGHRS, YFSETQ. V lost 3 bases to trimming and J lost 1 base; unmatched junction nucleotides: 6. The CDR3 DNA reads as TGCGCCAGCAGCTCCATTAGCGGGATGTCCTACAATGAGCAGTTCTTC. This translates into CASSSISGMSYNEQFF.

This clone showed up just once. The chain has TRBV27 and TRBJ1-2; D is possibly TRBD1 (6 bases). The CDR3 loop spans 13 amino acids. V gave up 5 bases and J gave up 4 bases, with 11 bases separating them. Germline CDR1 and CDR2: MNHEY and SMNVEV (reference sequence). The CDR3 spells CASSPTGSYGYTF. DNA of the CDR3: TGTGCCAGCAGTCCCACAGGGAGCTATGGCTACACCTTC.

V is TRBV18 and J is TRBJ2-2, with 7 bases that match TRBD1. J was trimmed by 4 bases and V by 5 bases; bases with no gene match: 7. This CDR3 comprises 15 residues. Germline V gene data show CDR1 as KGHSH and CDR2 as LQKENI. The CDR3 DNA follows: TGTGCCAGCTCATCTCGACAGGGCGCCACCGGGGAGCTGTTTTTT. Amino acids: CASSSRQGATGELFF.

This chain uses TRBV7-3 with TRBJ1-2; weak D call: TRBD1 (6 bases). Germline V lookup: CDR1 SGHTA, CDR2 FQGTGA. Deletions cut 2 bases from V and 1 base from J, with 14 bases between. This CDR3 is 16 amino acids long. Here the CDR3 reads CASSLAPTGYNYGYTF. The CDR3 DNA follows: TGTGCCAGCAGCTTAGCCCCGACAGGTTATAACTATGGCTACACCTTC.

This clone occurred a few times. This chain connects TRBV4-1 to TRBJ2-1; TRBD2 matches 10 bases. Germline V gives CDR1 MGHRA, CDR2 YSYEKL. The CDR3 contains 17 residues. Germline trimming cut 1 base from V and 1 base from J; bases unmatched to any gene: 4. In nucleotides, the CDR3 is TGCGCCAGCAGCCAAGTTCCAGCGGGAGGGTCCTACAATGAGCAGTTCTTC. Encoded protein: CASSQVPAGGSYNEQFF.

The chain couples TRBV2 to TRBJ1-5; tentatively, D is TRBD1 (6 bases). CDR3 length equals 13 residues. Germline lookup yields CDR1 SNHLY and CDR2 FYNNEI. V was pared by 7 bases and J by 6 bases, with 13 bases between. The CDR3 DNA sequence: TGTGCCAGCATGGCAGGGGTAGGTCAGCCCCAGCATTTT. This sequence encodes CASMAGVGQPQHF.

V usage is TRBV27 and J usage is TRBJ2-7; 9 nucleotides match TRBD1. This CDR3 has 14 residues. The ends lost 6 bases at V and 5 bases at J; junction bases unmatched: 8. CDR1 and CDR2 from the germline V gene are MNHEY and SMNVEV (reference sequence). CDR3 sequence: CASSRQGGSDEQYF. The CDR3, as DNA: TGTGCCAGCAGCCGACAGGGGGGTAGTGACGAGCAGTACTTC.

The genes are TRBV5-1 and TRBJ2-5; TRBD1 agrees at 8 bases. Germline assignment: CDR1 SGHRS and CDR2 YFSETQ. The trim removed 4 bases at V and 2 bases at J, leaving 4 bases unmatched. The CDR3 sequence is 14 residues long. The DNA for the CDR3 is TGCGCCAGCAGCATACAGGGGGTTCAAGAGACCCAGTACTTC. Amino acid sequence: CASSIQGVQETQYF. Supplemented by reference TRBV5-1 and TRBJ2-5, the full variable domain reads KAGVTQTPRYLIKTRGQQVTLSCSPISGHRSVSWYQQTPGQGLQFLFEYFSETQRNKGNFPGRFSGRQFSNSRSEMNVSTLELGDSALYLCASSIQGVQETQYFGPGTRLLVL.